This T cell receptor beta chain was sequenced in a study of blood T cell repertoires in COVID-19. Study at large: Acute and convalescent COVID-19 specimens originated in the United States, Italy and Spain. T cells, B-cell-depleted T cells, or PBMCs supplied cDNA or gDNA.

Authors' processing steps: Estimation of nucleated cell counts was performed using reference gene primer amplification. Produced via immunoSEQ multiplex PCR; TCRdb's table is partial and in-frame only. The V and J calls and clone size come from that table; D and trimming were worked out from the DNA. The sample holds more than 200,000 clones; around 90% are singletons and the top ten take about 6.9%. Participants spanned ages about 18 to 100 years and resided in roughly 22 US areas. Germline assignment: CDR1 SGHRS and CDR2 YFSETQ. V lost 5 bases and J lost 4, with 6 bases in between. The CDR3 contains 12 residues.

The sequence derives from a woman aged 25 to 39 with acute COVID-19. The chain uses TRBV5-1 and TRBJ1-4; D gene ambiguous. The specimen sequenced was PBMCs or T cells enriched from blood (not recorded which). CDR3 in DNA: TGCGCCAGCAGGGCCGATAATGAAAAACTGTTTTTT. Protein: CASRADNEKLFF.